The 30 T cell receptor beta chains presented below share a single source sample, sequenced in a study of blood T cell repertoires in COVID-19. Sequencing used immunoSEQ multiplex PCR; TCRdb keeps in-frame clones, though not all of them. The sample shows hundreds of thousands of clones, 75% to 90% of them seen only once. Material for sequencing was peripheral blood. The receptor source for this set is a woman aged 25-40 years with acute or convalescent COVID-19.

The genes are TRBV28 and TRBJ2-1, with 7 bases aligning to TRBD1. The V gene end was trimmed by 10 bases and the J gene end by 1 base; junction bases not matched to a gene: 13. The CDR3 loop spans 16 amino acids. Germline CDR1 MDHEN, CDR2 SYDVKM. The CDR3 DNA follows: TGTGCCACCAAGAAGCACAGGGGCCGTTCCTACAATGAGCAGTTCTTC. This gives the protein CATKKHRGRSYNEQFF.

V is TRBV24-1 and J is TRBJ2-7; 7 bases align to TRBD1. The CDR3 has 12 residues. With 8 bases clipped from V and 2 bases from J, the junction kept 2 bases outside the gene matches. Looked up from germline, CDR1 is KGHDR and CDR2 is SFDVKD. The CDR3 nucleotides are TGTGCCACCATCAGGGGGACCTACGAGCAGTACTTC. The encoded protein is CATIRGTYEQYF.

The chain combines TRBV5-8 with TRBJ1-2, with D perhaps TRBD1 (5 bases). The V and J ends lost 6 bases and 4 bases respectively, with 16 bases between them. Germline CDR1 and CDR2: SGHTS and YDEGEE. The CDR3 spans 14 residues. The CDR3 bases are TGTGCCAGCAATAGGGGAGGCAACTCCTATGGCTACACCTTC. It is translated as CASNRGGNSYGYTF.

V is TRBV23-1 and J is TRBJ2-1, with 14 bases identical to TRBD2. TRBV23-1 is an open reading frame whose function is uncertain. After removal of 0 bases from V and 2 bases from J, the junction contained 9 bases not matched to a gene. The CDR3 length is 20 residues. This chain's CDR3 is CASSQSGTSGSPPPYNEQFF. CDR3 in DNA: TGCGCCAGCAGTCAATCAGGGACTAGCGGGAGCCCACCTCCCTACAATGAGCAGTTCTTC.

V and J are TRBV28 and TRBJ1-6; D unresolved. This CDR3 is built from 15 residues. Germline V gives CDR1 MDHEN, CDR2 SYDVKM. Trimming removed 3 bases from V and 0 bases from J, with 6 bases in between. The CDR3 loop is CASSFGGSYNSPLHF. The CDR3 DNA reads as TGTGCCAGCAGTTTCGGTGGCTCCTATAATTCACCCCTCCACTTT.

This clone showed up just once. The CDR3 coding sequence is TGTGCCAGCATGGGACTAGCGGGGGATACGCAGTATTTT. Protein product: CASMGLAGDTQYF. The chain combines TRBV6-5 with TRBJ2-3; 13 bases are a match to TRBD2. The germline V gene has CDR1 MNHEY and CDR2 SVGAGI. This CDR3 has 13 amino acids. With V trimmed by 7 bases and J by 6 bases, 1 base remained unmatched.

The chain combines TRBV28 with TRBJ1-2; TRBD1 matches at 12 bases. Germline V gives CDR1 MDHEN, CDR2 SYDVKM. The CDR3 is 17 amino acids. The V gene end was trimmed by 6 bases and the J gene end by 4 bases; junction bases not matched to a gene: 12. CDR3 loop: CASRSGTGGDRFYGYTF. CDR3 coding DNA: TGTGCCAGCAGATCCGGGACAGGGGGCGATAGGTTCTATGGCTACACCTTC.

The chain employs TRBV10-2 and TRBJ2-7, with 10 positions matching TRBD2. This CDR3 has 15 residues. J gave up 2 bases and V 2 bases, and 3 bases lay outside the gene matches. Germline V gives CDR1 WSHSY, CDR2 SAAADI. CDR3 coding DNA: TGCGCCAGCAGTGAGGAGCGGGGGGGCCCCTACGAGCAGTACTTC. It codes for CASSEERGGPYEQYF.

V usage is TRBV15 and J usage is TRBJ2-7; 10 bases are a match to TRBD2. Germline V gene sequence: CDR1 LNHNV, CDR2 YYDKDF (reference sequence). The CDR3 sequence is 14 residues long. With V trimmed by 8 bases and J by 6 bases, 10 bases remained unmatched. The CDR3 DNA is TGTGCCACCGGAGCAGGGACTAGCGTCTCCGAGCAGTACTTC. Its protein is CATGAGTSVSEQYF.

The chain employs TRBV7-4 and TRBJ2-7; 7 nucleotides align to TRBD2. Germline values: CDR1 SGHVT, CDR2 SQSDAQ. CDR3 length equals 13 residues. The V segment lost 6 bases and the J segment 7 bases; nucleotides outside the gene matches: 9. The CDR3 loop reads CASRSSRREEQYF. CDR3 DNA: TGTGCCAGCAGATCCAGCCGGCGGGAGGAGCAGTACTTC.

This clone was seen once. This chain uses TRBV10-3 with TRBJ2-3; 8 bases are shared with TRBD2. CDR3 length: 14 amino acids. Germline trimming cut 6 bases from V and 2 bases from J; bases unmatched to any gene: 4. CDR1 and CDR2 from the germline V gene are ENHRY and SYGVKD. CDR3 sequence: CAIRAAGDTDTQYF. The CDR3 nucleotides are TGTGCCATCAGGGCAGCGGGGGACACAGATACGCAGTATTTT.

To note about this clone: Distinct nucleotide sequences in the sample also encode this CDR3. The chain links TRBV20-1 to TRBJ2-7; D gene unclear. CDR1 and CDR2 from the germline V gene are DFQATT and SNEGSKA (reference sequence). With 3 bases removed from V and 3 bases from J, the gap between germline ends came to 6 bases. This CDR3 spans 11 amino acids. The CDR3 DNA follows: TGCAGTGCTAGTGGCGGCTACGAGCAGTACTTC. It is translated as CSASGGYEQYF.

The chain couples TRBV21-1 to TRBJ1-5; TRBD1 was called by the table and not checked on the DNA. TRBV21-1 is given as a pseudogene. The CDR3 is 15 amino acids. The CDR3 is CASRLGRVSNQPQHF. The CDR3 coding sequence is TGTGCCAGTAGGCTTGGCAGGGTGAGCAATCAGCCCCAGCATTTT.

The chain combines TRBV28 with TRBJ2-7, with TRBD2 matching 7 bases. V lost 5 bases and J lost 0; bases outside the gene matches: 4. The CDR3 spans 14 residues. The germline V gene encodes CDR1 MDHEN and CDR2 SYDVKM. The chain's CDR3 is CASSPGGLSYEQYF. The CDR3 region has the DNA TGTGCCAGCAGTCCGGGGGGACTCTCCTACGAGCAGTACTTC.

The chain has TRBV24-1 and TRBJ2-3; 13 positions agree with TRBD2. From germline, CDR1 is KGHDR and CDR2 SFDVKD. V was pared by 5 bases and J by 2 bases, with 9 bases of the junction left unmatched. The CDR3 has 18 residues. CDR3 DNA: TGTGCCACCAGTGTGACTAGCGGGGGGCTTGAGTCCACAGATACGCAGTATTTT. Amino acid sequence: CATSVTSGGLESTDTQYF.

V and J are TRBV12-3 or TRBV12-4 and TRBJ1-6; D not resolved. The CDR3 sequence is 12 residues long. V gave up 3 bases and J gave up 8 bases, with 5 bases separating them. The CDR3 DNA follows: TGTGCCAGCAGTTTCCCGGATTCACCCCTCCACTTT. Amino acid sequence: CASSFPDSPLHF.

This chain links TRBV19 with TRBJ2-5; TRBD1 agrees at 9 bases. V gave up 3 bases and J gave up 5 bases; unmatched junction bases: 7. The germline V gene encodes CDR1 LNHDA and CDR2 SQIVND (reference sequence). The CDR3 sequence is 15 residues long. The CDR3 region is CASSIHRGPGETQYF. The CDR3 region has the DNA TGTGCCAGTAGTATCCACAGGGGGCCGGGTGAGACCCAGTACTTC.

This rearrangement joins TRBV29-1 to TRBJ1-3; 11 bases match TRBD1. CDR3 length: 14 amino acids. The V segment lost 7 bases and the J segment 4 bases; nucleotides outside the gene matches: 6. Per the germline V gene, CDR1 is SQVTM and CDR2 is ANQGSEA. The CDR3: CSAMDRGRGNTIYF. The CDR3 DNA reads as TGCAGCGCCATGGACAGGGGGCGCGGAAACACCATATATTTT.

This chain connects TRBV19 to TRBJ2-5; D possibly corresponds to TRBD2 (5 bases). The ends were cut back, 5 bases at V and 5 bases at J, with 12 bases in the middle. The germline gives CDR1 LNHDA, CDR2 SQIVND (reference sequence). This CDR3 is built from 13 residues. The CDR3 DNA reads TGTGCCAGTAGTCTCACTAGTATGGAGACCCAGTACTTC. Its translation: CASSLTSMETQYF.

J is TRBJ2-3 and V is TRBV27, with 8 bases that match TRBD2. Germline trimming cut 5 bases from V and 3 bases from J; bases unmatched to any gene: 10. Germline V gives CDR1 MNHEY, CDR2 SMNVEV (reference sequence). The CDR3 is made up of 16 amino acids. CDR3 loop: CASSQPLAGLTDTQYF. The CDR3 nucleotides read TGTGCCAGCAGTCAACCCTTAGCGGGGTTGACAGATACGCAGTATTTT.

Only a few counts were recorded for this clone. The chain uses TRBV7-3 and TRBJ1-1; the match to TRBD1 covers 7 bases. The V gene end was trimmed by 3 bases and the J gene end by 1 base; junction bases not matched to a gene: 2. The germline gives CDR1 SGHTA, CDR2 FQGTGA. CDR3 size: 14 residues. The CDR3 reads CASSLGQTNTEAFF. CDR3 sequence (DNA): TGTGCCAGCAGCTTGGGACAGACGAACACTGAAGCTTTCTTT.

The chain recombines TRBV5-1 with TRBJ1-4; tentatively, D is TRBD1 (5 bases). Germline V CDR1 and CDR2: SGHRS, YFSETQ. V lost 6 bases and J lost 6, with 18 bases in between. CDR3 length: 15 amino acids. Written as DNA, the CDR3 is TGCGCCAGCAAGTGGAGGGGAGGGGTGGATGAAAAACTGTTTTTT. The encoded protein is CASKWRGGVDEKLFF.

This clone was found a few times. The chain is built from TRBV18 and TRBJ1-2; maybe TRBD1 (6 bases). V lost 5 bases and J lost 8, with 15 bases in between. Germline V gene sequence: CDR1 KGHSH, CDR2 LQKENI. There are 13 residues in the CDR3. The CDR3 region is CASSNTGLDGYTF. Here the CDR3 DNA reads TGTGCCAGCTCAAACACAGGGTTGGACGGCTACACCTTC.

This chain joins TRBV3-1 (or the pseudogene TRBV3-2) and TRBJ2-5, with TRBD2 matching 11 bases. The CDR3 runs to 17 residues. With V trimmed by 1 base and J by 3 bases, 7 bases remained unmatched. Germline loops: CDR1 LGHDT, CDR2 YNNKEL (reference sequence). CDR3 loop: CASSQGVAGGLEETQYF. CDR3 DNA: TGTGCCAGCAGCCAAGGAGTAGCGGGGGGGTTGGAAGAGACCCAGTACTTC.

The chain uses TRBV5-1 and TRBJ2-7, with TRBD2 identical over 7 bases. Germline CDR1 is SGHRS and CDR2 is YFSETQ. The junction had 6 bases not matched to a gene; V was cut back by 3 bases and J by 0 bases. The CDR3 is made up of 15 amino acids. In nucleotides, the CDR3 is TGCGCCAGCAGCTCCCAAGCGGGGACCTCCTACGAGCAGTACTTC. Encoded protein: CASSSQAGTSYEQYF.

This clone has a count of ten or more. The chain is built from TRBV5-1 and TRBJ2-3; 9 bases line up with TRBD1. The germline gives CDR1 SGHRS, CDR2 YFSETQ. Unmatched junction bases numbered 14, after V lost 4 bases and J lost 2 bases. This CDR3 is built from 18 residues. The CDR3 region is CASSRTPDRGGNTDTQYF. In nucleotides, the CDR3 is TGCGCCAGCAGCCGGACACCCGACAGGGGGGGAAACACAGATACGCAGTATTTT.

The chain joins TRBV6-1 to TRBJ2-3; 7 positions match TRBD1. V lost 2 bases and J lost 2; bases outside the gene matches: 4. CDR1 is MNHNS and CDR2 is SASEGT in the germline V gene. This CDR3 has 15 residues. The CDR3 coding sequence is TGTGCCAGCAGTGAATGGGGACAGACCACAGATACGCAGTATTTT. As protein: CASSEWGQTTDTQYF.

This rearrangement joins TRBV6-4 to TRBJ1-1; D is unclear. The germline V gene encodes CDR1 MRHNA and CDR2 SNTAGT. Trimming cost V 2 bases and J 1 base, with 17 bases left between them. The CDR3 loop spans 17 amino acids. CDR3 protein: CASSDRCDGEPNTEAFF. The CDR3 DNA reads TGTGCCAGCAGTGACCGTTGCGATGGGGAGCCGAACACTGAAGCTTTCTTT.

Points on this clone: The same CDR3 also results from other DNA sequences found in this sample. This sequence joins TRBV28 and TRBJ2-7; possible D gene TRBD2, 7 bases. Germline V gene lookup returns CDR1 MDHEN and CDR2 SYDVKM. Trimming took off 11 bases at V and 2 bases at J, with 13 bases between the two ends. The CDR3 runs to 12 residues. This CDR3 is CASGEGTYEQYF. CDR3 bases: TGTGCCTCAGGGGAGGGCACCTACGAGCAGTACTTC. Variable domain in full (rest from reference TRBV28 and TRBJ2-7): DVKVTQSSRYLVKRTGEKVFLECVQDMDHENMFWYRQDPGLGLRLIYFSYDVKMKEKGDIPEGYSVSREKKERFSLILESASTNQTSMYLCASGEGTYEQYFGPGTRLTVT.

This chain links TRBV15 with TRBJ1-2; no clear D gene. Germline V gene sequence: CDR1 LNHNV, CDR2 YYDKDF (reference sequence). V dropped 4 bases and J dropped 2 bases, with 8 bases sitting between them. The CDR3 spans 13 residues. The CDR3 region is CATSIRQNYGYTF. CDR3 in DNA: TGTGCCACCAGCATCAGGCAGAACTATGGCTACACCTTC.